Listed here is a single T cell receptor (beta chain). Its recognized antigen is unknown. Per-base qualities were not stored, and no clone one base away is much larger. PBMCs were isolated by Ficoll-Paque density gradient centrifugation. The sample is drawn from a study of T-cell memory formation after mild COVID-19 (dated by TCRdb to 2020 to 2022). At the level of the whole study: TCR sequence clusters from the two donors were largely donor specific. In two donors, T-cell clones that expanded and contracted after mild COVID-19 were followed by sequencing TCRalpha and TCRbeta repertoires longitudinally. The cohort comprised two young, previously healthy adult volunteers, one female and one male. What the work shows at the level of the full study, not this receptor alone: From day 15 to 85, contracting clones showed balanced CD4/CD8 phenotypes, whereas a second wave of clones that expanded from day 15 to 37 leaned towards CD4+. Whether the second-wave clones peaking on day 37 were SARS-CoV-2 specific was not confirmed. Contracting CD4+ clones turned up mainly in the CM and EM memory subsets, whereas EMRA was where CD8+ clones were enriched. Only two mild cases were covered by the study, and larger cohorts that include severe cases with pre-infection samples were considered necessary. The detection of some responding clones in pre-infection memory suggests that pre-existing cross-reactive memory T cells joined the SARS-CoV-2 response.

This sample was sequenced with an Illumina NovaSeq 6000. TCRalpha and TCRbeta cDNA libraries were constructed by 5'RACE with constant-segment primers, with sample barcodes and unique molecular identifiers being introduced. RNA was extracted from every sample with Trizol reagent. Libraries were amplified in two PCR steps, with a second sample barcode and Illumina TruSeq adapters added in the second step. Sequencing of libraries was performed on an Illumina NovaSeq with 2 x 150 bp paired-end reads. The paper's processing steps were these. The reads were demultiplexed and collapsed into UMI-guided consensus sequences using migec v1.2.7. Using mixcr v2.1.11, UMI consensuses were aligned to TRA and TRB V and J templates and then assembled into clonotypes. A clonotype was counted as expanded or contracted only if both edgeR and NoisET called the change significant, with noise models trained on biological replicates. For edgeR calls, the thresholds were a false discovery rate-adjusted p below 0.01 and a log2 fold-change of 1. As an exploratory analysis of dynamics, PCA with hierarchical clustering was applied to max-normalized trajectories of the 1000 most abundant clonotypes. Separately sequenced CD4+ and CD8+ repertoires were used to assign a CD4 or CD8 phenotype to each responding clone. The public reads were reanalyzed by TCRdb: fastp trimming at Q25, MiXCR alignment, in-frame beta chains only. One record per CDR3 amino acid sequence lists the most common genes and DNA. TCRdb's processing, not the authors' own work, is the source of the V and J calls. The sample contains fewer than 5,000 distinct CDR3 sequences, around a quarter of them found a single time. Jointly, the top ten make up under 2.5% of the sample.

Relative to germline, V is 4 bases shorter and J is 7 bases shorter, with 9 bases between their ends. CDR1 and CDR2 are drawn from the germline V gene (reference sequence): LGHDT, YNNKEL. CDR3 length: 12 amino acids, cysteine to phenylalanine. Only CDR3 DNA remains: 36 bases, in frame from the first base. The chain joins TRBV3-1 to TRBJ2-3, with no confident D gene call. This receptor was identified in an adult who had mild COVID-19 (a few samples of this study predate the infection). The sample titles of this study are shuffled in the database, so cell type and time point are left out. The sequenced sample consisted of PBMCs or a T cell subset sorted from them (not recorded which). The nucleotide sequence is TGTGCCAGCAGCCTACACGCGAATACGCAGTATTTT. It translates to CASSLHANTQYF.